The source of this TCR beta chain is a study of human T cells and chemical hapten exposure. At the level of the study: Doses of diphenylcyclopropenone went to the patients' scalps weekly throughout the roughly 22-week study. Patch tests applied 0.01% DPC to the upper back and were scored after 6 days. Enrolled patients were predominantly female and had alopecia areata, totalis or universalis. Regarding the study as a whole: Expanded TCRs were compared with controls, and the expanded TCRs formed significantly more large CDR3 similarity clusters.

This clonotype was observed a few times. Its antigen is not identified. Noted time point: patch test 1, 2 weeks after DPC sensitization. This sample's treatment: therapeutic diphenylcyclopropenone sensitization with weekly scalp DPC. TCRdb ran MiXCR on the RACE reads and lists one entry per CDR3 protein. This sample yields nearly 80,000 distinct CDR3 sequences, of which over 9% are seen a single time; about 1.4% belongs to the top ten. This specimen consisted of whole blood, obtained in connection with sensitization to the hapten diphenylcyclopropenone (DPC). The clonotype originates from a woman aged 45 to 65 with alopecia areata. Some clones in this sample may be carry-over from other donors' samples.

In nucleotides, the CDR3 is TGTGCCAGCAGCACAGGGCCCGGAAACACCATATATTTT. It encodes CASSTGPGNTIYF. The chain recombines TRBV7-3 with TRBJ1-3; perhaps TRBD1 as D (6 bases). V lost 5 bases, J lost 4 bases, and 9 bases lay in between. Germline V gene sequence: CDR1 SGHTA, CDR2 FQGTGA. The CDR3 totals 13 residues.